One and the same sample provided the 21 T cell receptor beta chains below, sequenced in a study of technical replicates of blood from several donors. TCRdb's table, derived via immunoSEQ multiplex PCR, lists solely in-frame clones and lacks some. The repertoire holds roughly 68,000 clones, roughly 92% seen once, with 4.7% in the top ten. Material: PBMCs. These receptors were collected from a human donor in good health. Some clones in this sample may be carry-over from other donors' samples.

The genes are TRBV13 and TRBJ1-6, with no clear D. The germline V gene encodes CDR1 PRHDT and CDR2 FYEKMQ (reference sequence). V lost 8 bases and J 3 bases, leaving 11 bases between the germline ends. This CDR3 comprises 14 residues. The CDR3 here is CASGSRHYNSPLHF. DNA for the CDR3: TGTGCCAGCGGATCCAGACACTATAATTCACCCCTCCACTTT.

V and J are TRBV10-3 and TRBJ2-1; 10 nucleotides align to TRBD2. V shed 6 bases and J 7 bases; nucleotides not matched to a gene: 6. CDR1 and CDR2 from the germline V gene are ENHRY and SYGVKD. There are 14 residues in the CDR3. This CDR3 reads CAISTVSGGNEQFF. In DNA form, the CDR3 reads TGTGCCATCAGCACAGTTAGCGGGGGGAATGAGCAGTTCTTC.

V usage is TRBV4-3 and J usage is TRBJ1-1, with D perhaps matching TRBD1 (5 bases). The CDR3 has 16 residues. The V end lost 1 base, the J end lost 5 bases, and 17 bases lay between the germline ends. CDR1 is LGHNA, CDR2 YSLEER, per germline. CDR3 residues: CASSQVGGAGRTEAFF. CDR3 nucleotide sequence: TGCGCCAGCAGCCAAGTGGGTGGAGCAGGGAGGACTGAAGCTTTCTTT.

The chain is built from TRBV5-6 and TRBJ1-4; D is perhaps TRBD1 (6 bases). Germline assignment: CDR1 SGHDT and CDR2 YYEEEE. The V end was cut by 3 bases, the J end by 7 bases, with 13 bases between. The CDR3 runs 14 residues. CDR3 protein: CASSYDRKGEKLFF. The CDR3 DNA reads TGTGCCAGCAGCTACGACAGGAAGGGTGAAAAACTGTTTTTT. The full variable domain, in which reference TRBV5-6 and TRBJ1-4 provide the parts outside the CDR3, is DAGVTQSPTHLIKTRGQQVTLRCSPKSGHDTVSWYQQALGQGPQFIFQYYEEEERQRGNFPDRFSGHQFPNYSSELNVNALLLGDSALYLCASSYDRKGEKLFFGSGTQLSVL.

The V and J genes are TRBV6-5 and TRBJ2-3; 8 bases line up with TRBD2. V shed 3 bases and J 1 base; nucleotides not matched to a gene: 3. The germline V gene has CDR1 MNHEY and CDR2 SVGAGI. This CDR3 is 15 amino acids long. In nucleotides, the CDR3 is TGTGCCAGCAGTTATCGGGGGGGTGGCACAGATACGCAGTATTTT. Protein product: CASSYRGGGTDTQYF.

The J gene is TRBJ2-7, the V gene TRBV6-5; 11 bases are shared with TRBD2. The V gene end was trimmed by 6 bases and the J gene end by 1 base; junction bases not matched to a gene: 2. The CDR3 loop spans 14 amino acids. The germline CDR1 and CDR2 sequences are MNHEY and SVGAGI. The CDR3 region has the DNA TGTGCCAGCAGCCGGACTAGCGGGTCCTACGAGCAGTACTTC. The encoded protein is CASSRTSGSYEQYF.

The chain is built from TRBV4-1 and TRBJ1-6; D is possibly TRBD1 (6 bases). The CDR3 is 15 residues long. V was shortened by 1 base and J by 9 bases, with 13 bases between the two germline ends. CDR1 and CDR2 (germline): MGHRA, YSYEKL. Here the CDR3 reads CASSQVQGIGSPLHF. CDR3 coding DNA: TGCGCCAGCAGCCAAGTACAGGGTATCGGTTCACCCCTCCACTTT.

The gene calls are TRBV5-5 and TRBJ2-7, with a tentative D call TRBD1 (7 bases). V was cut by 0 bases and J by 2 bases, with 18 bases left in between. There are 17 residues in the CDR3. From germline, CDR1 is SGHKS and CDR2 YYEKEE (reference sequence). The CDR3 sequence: CASSLAMGRGRPYEQYF. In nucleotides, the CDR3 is TGTGCCAGCAGCTTGGCCATGGGCAGGGGGAGGCCCTACGAGCAGTACTTC.

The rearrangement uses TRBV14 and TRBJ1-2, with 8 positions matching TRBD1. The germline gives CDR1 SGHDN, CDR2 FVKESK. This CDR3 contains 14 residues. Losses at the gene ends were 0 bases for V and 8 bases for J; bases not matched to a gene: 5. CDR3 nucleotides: TGTGCCAGCAGCCAAGAAGGGACAGGTGGCGGCTACACCTTC. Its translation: CASSQEGTGGGYTF.

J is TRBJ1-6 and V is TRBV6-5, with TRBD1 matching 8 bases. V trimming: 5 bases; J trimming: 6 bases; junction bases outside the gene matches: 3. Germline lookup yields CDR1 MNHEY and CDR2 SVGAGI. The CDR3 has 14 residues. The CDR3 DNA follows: TGTGCCAGCAGTCAGGGGGCCGGTAATTCACCCCTCCACTTT. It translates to CASSQGAGNSPLHF.

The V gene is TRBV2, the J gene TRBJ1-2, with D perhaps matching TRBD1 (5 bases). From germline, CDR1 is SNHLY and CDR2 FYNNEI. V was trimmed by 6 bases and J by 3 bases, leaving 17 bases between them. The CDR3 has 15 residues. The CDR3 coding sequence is TGTGCCAGCAGACGTGGAGGGGCGGCGGACTATGGCTACACCTTC. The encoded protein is CASRRGGAADYGYTF. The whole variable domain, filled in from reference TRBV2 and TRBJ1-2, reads EPEVTQTPSHQVTQMGQEVILRCVPISNHLYFYWYRQILGQKVEFLVSFYNNEISEKSEIFDDQFSVERPDGSNFTLKIRSTKLEDSAMYFCASRRGGAADYGYTFGSGTRLTVV.

The CDR3 loop is CASSLAGTGGTEAFF. The CDR3 region has the DNA TGTGCCAGCAGCTTGGCCGGGACAGGGGGGACTGAAGCTTTCTTT. V and J are TRBV5-4 and TRBJ1-1; 11 bases fit TRBD1. V was pared by 0 bases and J by 5 bases, with 3 bases of the junction left unmatched. The CDR3 spans 15 residues. CDR1 and CDR2 (germline): SGHNT, YYREEE (reference sequence).

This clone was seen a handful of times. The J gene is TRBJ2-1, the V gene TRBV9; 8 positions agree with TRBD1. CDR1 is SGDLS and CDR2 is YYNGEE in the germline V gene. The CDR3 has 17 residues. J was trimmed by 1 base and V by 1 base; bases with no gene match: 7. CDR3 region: CASSVQGQGISYNEQFF. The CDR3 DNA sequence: TGTGCCAGCAGCGTACAAGGACAGGGAATATCCTACAATGAGCAGTTCTTC. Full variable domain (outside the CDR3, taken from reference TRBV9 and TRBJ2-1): DSGVTQTPKHLITATGQRVTLRCSPRSGDLSVYWYQQSLDQGLQFLIQYYNGEERAKGNILERFSAQQFPDLHSELNLSSLELGDSALYFCASSVQGQGISYNEQFFGPGTRLTVL.

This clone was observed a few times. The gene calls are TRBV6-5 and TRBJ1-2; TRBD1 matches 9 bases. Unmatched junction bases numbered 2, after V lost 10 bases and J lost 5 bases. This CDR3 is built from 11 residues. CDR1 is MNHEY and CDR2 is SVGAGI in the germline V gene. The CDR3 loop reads CATGQGYGYTF. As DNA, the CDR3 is TGTGCCACCGGACAGGGGTATGGCTACACCTTC.

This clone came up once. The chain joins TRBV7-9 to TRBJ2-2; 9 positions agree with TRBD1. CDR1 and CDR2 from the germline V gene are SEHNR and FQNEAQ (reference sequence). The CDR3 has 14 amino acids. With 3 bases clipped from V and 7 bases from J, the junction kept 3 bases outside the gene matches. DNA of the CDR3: TGTGCCAGCAGCTTGGACAGGGGTCACGGGGAGCTGTTTTTT. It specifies CASSLDRGHGELFF. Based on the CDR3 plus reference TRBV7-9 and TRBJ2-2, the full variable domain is DTGVSQNPRHKITKRGQNVTFRCDPISEHNRLYWYRQTLGQGPEFLTYFQNEAQLEKSRLLSDRFSAERPKGSFSTLEIQRTEQGDSAMYLCASSLDRGHGELFFGEGSRLTVL.

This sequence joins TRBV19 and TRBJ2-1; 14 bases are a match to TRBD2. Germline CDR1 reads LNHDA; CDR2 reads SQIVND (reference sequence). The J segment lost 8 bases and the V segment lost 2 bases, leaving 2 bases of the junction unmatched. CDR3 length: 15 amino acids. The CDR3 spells CASSIWTSGRHEQFF. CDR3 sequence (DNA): TGTGCCAGTAGTATATGGACTAGCGGGAGGCATGAGCAGTTCTTC.

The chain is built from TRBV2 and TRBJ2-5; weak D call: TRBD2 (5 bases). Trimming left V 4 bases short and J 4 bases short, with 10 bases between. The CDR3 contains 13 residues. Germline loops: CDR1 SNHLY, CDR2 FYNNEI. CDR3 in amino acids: CASSGEWRETQYF. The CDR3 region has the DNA TGTGCCAGCAGTGGGGAGTGGAGAGAGACCCAGTACTTC.

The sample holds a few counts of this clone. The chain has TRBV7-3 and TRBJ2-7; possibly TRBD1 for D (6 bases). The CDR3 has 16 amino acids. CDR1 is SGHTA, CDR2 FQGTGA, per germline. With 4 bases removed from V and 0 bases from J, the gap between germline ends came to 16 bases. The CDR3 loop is CASSYPAWDNSYEQYF. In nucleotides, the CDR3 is TGTGCCAGCAGCTACCCAGCATGGGACAACTCCTACGAGCAGTACTTC.

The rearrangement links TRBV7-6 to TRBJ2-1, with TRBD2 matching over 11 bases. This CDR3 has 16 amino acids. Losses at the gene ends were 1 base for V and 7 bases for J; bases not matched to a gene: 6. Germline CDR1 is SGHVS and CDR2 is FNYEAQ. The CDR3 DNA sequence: TGTGCCAGCAGCTTAGGACTAGCGGGAAATGGGAATGAGCAGTTCTTC. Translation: CASSLGLAGNGNEQFF.

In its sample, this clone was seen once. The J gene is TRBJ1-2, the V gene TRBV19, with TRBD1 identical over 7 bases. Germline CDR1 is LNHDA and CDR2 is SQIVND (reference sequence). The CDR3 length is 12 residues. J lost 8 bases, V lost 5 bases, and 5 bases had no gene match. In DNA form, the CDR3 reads TGTGCCAGTAGTGACAGGGTGTGGGGCTACACCTTC. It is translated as CASSDRVWGYTF.

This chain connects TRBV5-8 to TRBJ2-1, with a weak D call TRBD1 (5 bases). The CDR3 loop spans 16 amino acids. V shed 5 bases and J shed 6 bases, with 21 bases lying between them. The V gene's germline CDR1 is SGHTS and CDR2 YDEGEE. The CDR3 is CASSSQGFFVSNEQFF. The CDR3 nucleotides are TGTGCCAGCAGTAGTCAGGGATTTTTTGTTTCCAATGAGCAGTTCTTC.